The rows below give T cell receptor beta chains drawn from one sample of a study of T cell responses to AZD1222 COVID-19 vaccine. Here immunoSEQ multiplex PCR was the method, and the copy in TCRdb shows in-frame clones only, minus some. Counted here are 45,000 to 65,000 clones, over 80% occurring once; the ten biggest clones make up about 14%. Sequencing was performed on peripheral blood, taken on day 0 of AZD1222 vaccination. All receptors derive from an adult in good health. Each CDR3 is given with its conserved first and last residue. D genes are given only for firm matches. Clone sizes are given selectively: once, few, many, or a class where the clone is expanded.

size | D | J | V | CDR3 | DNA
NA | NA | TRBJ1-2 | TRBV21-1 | CASSKREGHLYGYTF | TGTGCCAGCAGCAAACGGGAGGGACACTTATATGGCTACACCTTC
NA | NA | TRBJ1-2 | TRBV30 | CAWASYGYTF | TGTGCCTGGGCGAGTTATGGCTACACCTTC
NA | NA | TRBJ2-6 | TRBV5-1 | CASRIWGGIGSSGANVLTF | TGCGCCAGCAGAATTTGGGGTGGGATAGGGAGCTCTGGGGCCAACGTCCTGACTTTC
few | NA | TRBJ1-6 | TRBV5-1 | CASSLVGGPPQSSPLHF | TGCGCCAGCAGCTTGGTAGGAGGACCCCCCCAGAGTTCACCCCTCCACTTT
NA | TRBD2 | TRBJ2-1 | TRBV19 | CASTPSGSSYNEQFF | TGTGCCAGTACCCCGAGCGGGAGTTCCTACAATGAGCAGTTCTTC
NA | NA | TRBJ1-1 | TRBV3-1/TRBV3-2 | CASSQVMVSSEAFF | TGTGCCAGCAGCCAAGTAATGGTTTCGTCTGAAGCTTTCTTT
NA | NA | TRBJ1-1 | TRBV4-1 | CASSQDLRSTNTEAFF | TGCGCCAGCAGCCAAGATCTCCGTTCGACGAACACTGAAGCTTTCTTT
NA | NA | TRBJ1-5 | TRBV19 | CASTKNRDQPQHF | TGTGCCAGTACGAAGAATCGGGATCAGCCCCAGCATTTT
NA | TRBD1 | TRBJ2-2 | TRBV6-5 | CASSFGTAGAGELFF | TGTGCCAGCAGTTTCGGGACAGCAGGGGCCGGGGAGCTGTTTTTT
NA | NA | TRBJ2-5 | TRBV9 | CASSAGAGSSPGRETQYF | TGTGCCAGCAGCGCGGGGGCAGGCTCCAGTCCCGGAAGGGAGACCCAGTACTTC
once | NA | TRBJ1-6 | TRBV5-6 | CASSFDLGTLNNSPLHF | TGTGCCAGCAGCTTCGATTTGGGGACTTTGAATAATTCACCCCTCCACTTT
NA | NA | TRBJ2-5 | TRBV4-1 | CASSQVGSETQYF | TGCGCCAGCAGCCAAGTCGGATCAGAGACCCAGTACTTC
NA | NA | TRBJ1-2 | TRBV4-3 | CASSQDTGSLWDYGYTF | TGCGCCAGCAGCCAAGATACCGGCAGTCTATGGGACTATGGCTACACCTTC
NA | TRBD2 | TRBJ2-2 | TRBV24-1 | CATGRASGSTGELFF | TGTGCCACCGGCCGGGCTAGCGGGAGTACCGGGGAGCTGTTTTTT
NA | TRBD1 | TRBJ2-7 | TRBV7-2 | CASSPGQGRYEQYF | TGTGCCAGCAGCCCCGGACAGGGGCGCTACGAGCAGTACTTC
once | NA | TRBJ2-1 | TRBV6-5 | CAGSRQANEQFF | TGTGCCGGCAGTCGACAGGCCAATGAGCAGTTCTTC
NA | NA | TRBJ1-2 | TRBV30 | CAWWEGEYGYTF | TGTGCCTGGTGGGAGGGGGAATATGGCTACACCTTC
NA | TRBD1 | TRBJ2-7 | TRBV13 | CASSFRDRVLSEQYF | TGTGCCAGCAGCTTCCGGGACAGGGTATTGAGCGAGCAGTACTTC
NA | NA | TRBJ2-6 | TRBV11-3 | CASRGDPGKAGGPGANVLTF | TGTGCCAGCAGAGGCGACCCCGGAAAGGCAGGAGGTCCAGGGGCCAACGTCCTGACTTTC
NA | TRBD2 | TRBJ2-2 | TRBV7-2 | CASSLVGGRANTGELFF | TGTGCCAGCAGCTTAGTGGGCGGGAGGGCAAACACCGGGGAGCTGTTTTTT
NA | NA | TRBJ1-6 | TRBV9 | CASSVARDNSPLHF | TGTGCCAGCAGCGTAGCGCGGGATAATTCACCCCTCCACTTT
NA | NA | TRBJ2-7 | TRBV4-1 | CASSQGQGLSYEQYF | TGCGCCAGCAGCCAAGGGCAGGGGTTATCCTACGAGCAGTACTTC